The 12 T cell receptor beta chains presented below share a single source sample, sequenced in a study of shared clonotypes between healthy human individuals. This table comes from immunoSEQ multiplex PCR, and its TCRdb copy is limited to in-frame clones, with some not included. The top ten hold over 0.12% of the sample, which has 2 million to 3 million clones, 90% to 95% seen once. The specimen sequenced was naive CD4+ T cells sorted from blood. Indicated subset: CD45RA+ positively selected. These receptors came from a man between 18 and 35 years old in good health.

This chain uses TRBV10-3 with TRBJ2-3, with 9 bases matching TRBD1. J lost 4 bases, V lost 7 bases, and 12 bases had no gene match. Germline V gives CDR1 ENHRY, CDR2 SYGVKD. The CDR3 totals 16 residues. The CDR3 sequence is CAITKGVGQGSDTQYF. The CDR3 nucleotides read TGTGCCATCACCAAGGGTGTGGGACAGGGTTCAGATACGCAGTATTTT.

This chain links TRBV18 with TRBJ2-1; tentatively, D is TRBD2 (6 bases). The CDR3 runs 13 residues. Germline V gene lookup returns CDR1 KGHSH and CDR2 LQKENI. V shed 6 bases and J shed 10 bases, with 16 bases lying between them. For the CDR3, the DNA is TGTGCCAGCTCCCCGATGACTAGAGAGGAGCAGTTCTTC. This sequence encodes CASSPMTREEQFF. Complete variable domain (other parts from reference TRBV18 and TRBJ2-1): NAGVMQNPRHLVRRRGQEARLRCSPMKGHSHVYWYRQLPEEGLKFMVYLQKENIIDESGMPKERFSAEFPKEGPSILRIQQVVRGDSAAYFCASSPMTREEQFFGPGTRLTVL.

The chain combines TRBV7-9 with TRBJ2-1, with 10 bases fitting TRBD2. The length of the CDR3 is 17 residues. The ends lost 1 base at V and 9 bases at J; junction bases unmatched: 12. Per the germline V gene, CDR1 is SEHNR and CDR2 is FQNEAQ (reference sequence). CDR3 DNA: TGTGCCAGCAGCTTAGGCCTAGCGGGAGACCCCCCAATTGAGCAGTTCTTC. This encodes CASSLGLAGDPPIEQFF.

The rearrangement joins TRBV6-5 to TRBJ2-1; D call uncertain. The CDR3 covers 14 residues. The germline gives CDR1 MNHEY, CDR2 SVGAGI. V lost 5 bases, J lost 5 bases, and 13 bases lay in between. CDR3 nucleotides: TGTGCCAGCAGTAGCACCTTTAAGGACAATGAGCAGTTCTTC. Translating it yields CASSSTFKDNEQFF.

The chain couples TRBV14 to TRBJ1-2, with a tentative D call TRBD1 (6 bases). The CDR3 runs 15 residues. V lost 1 base and J 4 bases, leaving 13 bases between the germline ends. From germline, CDR1 is SGHDN and CDR2 FVKESK. DNA for the CDR3: TGTGCCAGCAGCCAAGCGGGGGGGCGTTCCTATGGCTACACCTTC. This sequence encodes CASSQAGGRSYGYTF.

V is TRBV4-1 and J is TRBJ1-6; a possible D gene is TRBD1 (5 bases). V was shortened by 0 bases and J by 4 bases, with 13 bases between the two germline ends. This CDR3 has 17 amino acids. Germline V gene sequence: CDR1 MGHRA, CDR2 YSYEKL. CDR3 residues: CASSQEWGGVYNSPLHF. The CDR3 coding sequence is TGCGCCAGCAGCCAAGAGTGGGGGGGAGTTTATAATTCACCCCTCCACTTT.

The chain couples TRBV23-1 to TRBJ2-2, with D possibly being TRBD1 (7 bases). TRBV23-1 is noted as an ORF with a role that remains uncertain. CDR3 length equals 19 residues. The V end was cut by 3 bases, the J end by 4 bases, with 24 bases between. CDR3 DNA: TGCGCCAGCAGTCATCCCCGGGGCAGGGGGGTCCTTTTCACCGGGGAGCTGTTTTTT. Amino acids: CASSHPRGRGVLFTGELFF.

The V call is TRBV20-1, the J call TRBJ2-3; D possibly corresponds to TRBD2 (5 bases). CDR1 is DFQATT and CDR2 is SNEGSKA in the germline V gene (reference sequence). There are 11 residues in the CDR3. The V gene lost 8 bases and the J gene lost 1 base, with 7 bases spanning the gap. CDR3 amino acids: CSMRGTDTQYF. CDR3 DNA sequence: TGCAGTATGAGGGGCACAGATACGCAGTATTTT.

V is TRBV5-6 and J is TRBJ2-1; 9 bases map to TRBD2. CDR3 length: 17 amino acids. V was clipped by 4 bases and J by 6 bases; unmatched bases: 14. The germline V gene encodes CDR1 SGHDT and CDR2 YYEEEE. The CDR3 DNA reads TGTGCCAGCAGCCGCTTTCCCATAGCGGGGGTGGGCAATGAGCAGTTCTTC. Protein sequence: CASSRFPIAGVGNEQFF.

The chain joins TRBV29-1 to TRBJ2-3, with D uncertain. V was shortened by 3 bases and J by 5 bases, with 6 bases between the two germline ends. CDR3 length: 11 amino acids. From germline, CDR1 is SQVTM and CDR2 ANQGSEA. CDR3 in DNA: TGCAGCGTTGACCGACTAGATACGCAGTATTTT. It is translated as CSVDRLDTQYF.

The genes are TRBV4-3 and TRBJ2-2; possible D gene TRBD2, 5 bases. The CDR3 totals 15 residues. Trimming removed 4 bases from V and 4 bases from J, with 13 bases in between. CDR1 and CDR2 (germline): LGHNA, YSLEER. The CDR3 loop reads CASSPGWRPTGELFF. CDR3 in DNA: TGCGCCAGCAGCCCGGGATGGAGGCCCACCGGGGAGCTGTTTTTT.

This chain uses TRBV7-2 with TRBJ2-1; 12 bases align to TRBD2. The CDR3 is made up of 15 amino acids. Germline CDR1 SGHTA, CDR2 FQGNSA. J was trimmed by 5 bases and V by 6 bases; bases with no gene match: 5. The CDR3: CASSQGLAGHNEQFF. CDR3 bases: TGTGCCAGCAGTCAAGGACTAGCGGGGCACAATGAGCAGTTCTTC. The full variable domain, in which reference TRBV7-2 and TRBJ2-1 provide the parts outside the CDR3, is GAGVSQSPSNKVTEKGKDVELRCDPISGHTALYWYRQSLGQGLEFLIYFQGNSAPDKSGLPSDRFSAERTGGSVSTLTIQRTQQEDSAVYLCASSQGLAGHNEQFFGPGTRLTVL.